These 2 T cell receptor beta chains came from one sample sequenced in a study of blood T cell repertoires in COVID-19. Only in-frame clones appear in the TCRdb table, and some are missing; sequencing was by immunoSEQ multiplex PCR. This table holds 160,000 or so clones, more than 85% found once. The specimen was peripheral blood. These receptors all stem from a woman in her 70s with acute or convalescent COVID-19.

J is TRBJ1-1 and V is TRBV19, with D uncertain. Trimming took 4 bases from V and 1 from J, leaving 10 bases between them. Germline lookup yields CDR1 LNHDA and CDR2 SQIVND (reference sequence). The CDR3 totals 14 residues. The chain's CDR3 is CASSRREGNTEAFF. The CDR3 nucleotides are TGTGCCAGTAGTAGGCGGGAGGGGAACACTGAAGCTTTCTTT.

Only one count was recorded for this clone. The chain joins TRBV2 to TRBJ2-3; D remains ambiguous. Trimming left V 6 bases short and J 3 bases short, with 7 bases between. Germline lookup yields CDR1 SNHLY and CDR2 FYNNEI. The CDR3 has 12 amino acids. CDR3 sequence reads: CASRTDTDTQYF. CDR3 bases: TGTGCCAGCAGGACTGATACAGATACGCAGTATTTT.